This T cell receptor beta chain was observed in a study of blood T cells in healthy people across ages. Overall study findings and caveats: Measured against age, TCR beta diversity per million T cells decreased in a roughly linear manner.

A J-beta primer mix and a sample-barcoded 5' primer were used in a second PCR of roughly 7 to 12 cycles. TCRdb reanalysed the 5' RACE reads using MiXCR and keeps one entry per CDR3 protein. The data contain approximately 850,000 distinct CDR3 sequences, approximately 48% of them singletons. Comments on this clonotype: Its antigen remains unknown.

The junction had 6 bases not matched to a gene; V was cut back by 0 bases and J by 6 bases. From germline, CDR1 is SGDLS and CDR2 YYNGEE. The CDR3 totals 15 residues. The chain combines TRBV9 with TRBJ2-1, with TRBD2 matching over 7 bases. The source material was blood. This TCR derives from a man aged 55 to 70 in good health. In nucleotides, the CDR3 is TGTGCCAGCAGCGTAGTCAGCGGGGCTGGCAATGAGCAGTTCTTC. Translating gives CASSVVSGAGNEQFF. The full variable domain, with the rest looked up from reference TRBV9 and TRBJ2-1, is DSGVTQTPKHLITATGQRVTLRCSPRSGDLSVYWYQQSLDQGLQFLIQYYNGEERAKGNILERFSAQQFPDLHSELNLSSLELGDSALYFCASSVVSGAGNEQFFGPGTRLTVL.